This T cell receptor beta chain appears in the sequencing data of a study of blood T cell repertoires in COVID-19. The wider study: Samples of COVID-19 (acute and convalescent) were obtained from the United States, Italy and Spain. PBMCs, B-cell-depleted T cells, or T cells were the source of the cDNA or gDNA that made up the material.

Authors' processing steps: Reference gene primer amplification yielded estimated nucleated cell counts. TCRdb's table, derived via immunoSEQ multiplex PCR, lists solely in-frame clones and lacks some. That table furnishes V, J and clone size, whereas the DNA furnished D and trimming. Here the sample spans some 140,000 clones, about 89% being singletons. The germline V gene encodes CDR1 SGHKS and CDR2 YYEKEE (reference sequence). The CDR3 has 18 residues. V was cut by 4 bases and J by 0 bases, with 21 bases left in between. The chain uses TRBV5-5 and TRBJ2-3; no firm D call. This receptor was identified in a man in his forties or fifties with acute or convalescent COVID-19. Source material: peripheral blood. The chain's CDR3 is CASSPNRVQVSSTDTQYF. The CDR3 DNA is TGTGCCAGCAGCCCAAACCGGGTCCAAGTCTCTAGCACAGATACGCAGTATTTT.